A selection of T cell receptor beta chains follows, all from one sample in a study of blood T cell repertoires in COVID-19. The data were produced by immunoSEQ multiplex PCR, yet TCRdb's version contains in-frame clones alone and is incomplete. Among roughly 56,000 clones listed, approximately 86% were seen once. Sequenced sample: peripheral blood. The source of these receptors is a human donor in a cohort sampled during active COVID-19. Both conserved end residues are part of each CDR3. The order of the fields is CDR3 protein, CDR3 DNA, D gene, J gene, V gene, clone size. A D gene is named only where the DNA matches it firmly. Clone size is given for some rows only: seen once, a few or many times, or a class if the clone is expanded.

CASSFRGEQYF,TGCGCCAGCAGCTTCCGGGGCGAGCAGTACTTC,-,TRBJ2-7,TRBV5-1,-
CATSDRGGEVYGYTF,TGTGCCACCAGTGATCGGGGAGGGGAAGTCTATGGCTACACCTTC,-,TRBJ1-2,TRBV24-1,-
CASSFGGLEQYF,TGTGCCAGCAGTTTCGGGGGGCTCGAGCAGTACTTC,-,TRBJ2-7,TRBV28,few
CASSLEPGTGVYEQYF,TGCGCCAGCAGCCTGGAGCCCGGGACGGGGGTTTACGAGCAGTACTTC,-,TRBJ2-7,TRBV5-1,-
CASSYRGSGTDTQYF,TGTGCCAGCAGTTACCGCGGTAGCGGCACAGATACGCAGTATTTT,-,TRBJ2-3,TRBV6-4,-
CASSSRRVRGYTF,TGTGCCAGTAGTAGTAGGAGGGTTCGTGGCTACACCTTC,-,TRBJ1-2,TRBV19,few
CASSQYTGTSLAEAFF,TGTGCCAGCAGCCAGTATACCGGGACATCCTTAGCTGAAGCTTTCTTT,-,TRBJ1-1,TRBV3-1/TRBV3-2,-
CASSLVGNKGKNIQYF,TGTGCCAGCAGCTTGGTCGGGAATAAGGGCAAAAACATTCAGTACTTC,-,TRBJ2-4,TRBV5-6,-
CASSFRTSNEQFF,TGTGCCAGCAGTTTCCGGACTAGCAATGAGCAGTTCTTC,TRBD2,TRBJ2-1,TRBV6-5,-
CSGSYSHEQYF,TGCAGTGGGAGCTACTCCCACGAGCAGTACTTC,-,TRBJ2-7,TRBV20-1,-
CASSSTDTQYF,TGTGCCAGCAGCTCGACAGATACGCAGTATTTT,-,TRBJ2-3,TRBV12-3/TRBV12-4,-
CAWSFNGEYGYTF,TGTGCCTGGAGTTTCAATGGGGAGTATGGCTACACCTTC,-,TRBJ1-2,TRBV30,-
CASSLSTQANTIYF,TGTGCCAGCAGCTTATCTACCCAAGCAAACACCATATATTTT,-,TRBJ1-3,TRBV7-6,-
CASSGVRGQTGELFF,TGTGCCAGCAGCGGAGTCAGGGGGCAGACCGGGGAGCTGTTTTTT,TRBD1,TRBJ2-2,TRBV9,-
CASSKGPGTGVFQPQHF,TGTGCCAGCTCGAAGGGCCCCGGGACAGGGGTATTCCAGCCCCAGCATTTT,TRBD1,TRBJ1-5,TRBV18,-
CASSARRSRGNQPQHF,TGTGCCAGCAGCGCCCGGCGAAGCAGGGGCAATCAGCCCCAGCATTTT,-,TRBJ1-5,TRBV7-3,-
CASSRQVLGQNNEQFF,TGCGCCAGCAGCCGCCAAGTCCTGGGACAGAACAATGAGCAGTTCTTC,TRBD1,TRBJ2-1,TRBV4-3,-
CASSPGEGGETQYF,TGTGCCAGCAGCCCGGGTGAAGGAGGAGAGACCCAGTACTTC,-,TRBJ2-5,TRBV7-2,-
CASSPRGGMSSPLHF,TGTGCCAGCAGTCCGCGGGGGGGGATGAGTTCACCCCTCCACTTT,-,TRBJ1-6,TRBV27,-
CARKGQVIFWGNEQYF,TGTGCCAGGAAGGGACAGGTAATCTTCTGGGGTAACGAGCAGTACTTC,TRBD1,TRBJ2-7,TRBV19,-
CASGLGYTEAFF,TGTGCCAGCGGACTGGGTTACACTGAAGCTTTCTTT,-,TRBJ1-1,TRBV14,-
CATSAGTSGSKETQYF,TGTGCCACCAGTGCCGGGACTAGCGGGAGTAAAGAGACCCAGTACTTC,TRBD2,TRBJ2-5,TRBV24-1,-
CASSERWSGYQPQHF,TGTGCCAGCAGTGAACGGTGGTCAGGGTATCAGCCCCAGCATTTT,-,TRBJ1-5,TRBV6-1,-
CASRNSGNYGYTF,TGTGCCAGCAGAAATTCAGGGAACTATGGCTACACCTTC,-,TRBJ1-2,TRBV28,-
CATSDWRNEQFF,TGTGCCACCAGTGATTGGAGGAATGAGCAGTTCTTC,-,TRBJ2-1,TRBV24-1,-
CASSLGASTDTQYF,TGTGCCAGCTCACTGGGGGCTAGCACAGATACGCAGTATTTT,-,TRBJ2-3,TRBV18,-
CASSLRTSGRRTDTQYF,TGTGCCAGCAGCTTACGGACTAGCGGGAGGCGCACAGATACGCAGTATTTT,TRBD2,TRBJ2-3,TRBV5-4,-
CASGKDRFEETQYF,TGTGCCAGCGGGAAGGACAGGTTTGAAGAGACCCAGTACTTC,TRBD1,TRBJ2-5,TRBV19,-
CASSESLGRNEQFF,TGCGCCAGCAGTGAGTCGTTGGGCCGTAATGAGCAGTTCTTC,-,TRBJ2-1,TRBV10-1,-
CASGSLGVYGYTF,TGTGCCAGCGGTTCTTTAGGGGTATACGGCTACACCTTC,-,TRBJ1-2,TRBV6-2/TRBV6-3,-
CASSRDRGLENIQYF,TGTGCCAGCAGCCGGGACAGGGGTCTAGAAAACATTCAGTACTTC,TRBD1,TRBJ2-4,TRBV11-3,-
CASSDGQGRNTEAFF,TGTGCCAGCAGTGACGGACAGGGACGAAACACTGAAGCTTTCTTT,TRBD1,TRBJ1-1,TRBV6-6,-
CASSKGVAGQTDTQYF,TGTGCCAGCAGCAAGGGGGTGGCGGGACAGACAGATACGCAGTATTTT,-,TRBJ2-3,TRBV21-1,-
CASSIVGQGASGVFF,-,-,TRBJ1-1,TRBV19,-